One sample yielded the 30 T cell receptor beta chains listed below, sequenced in a study of T cells after yellow fever vaccination. TCRdb processed the 5' RACE reads anew with MiXCR; each CDR3 protein has one entry. The data show about 120,000 distinct CDR3 sequences, with roughly 10% seen just once and around 40% held by the top ten. Specimen: CD8+ T cells sorted from PBMCs, collected on the day of the yellow fever booster vaccination. The source is a man aged 18 to 35 who received the YFV17D yellow fever vaccine.

This clonotype came up a few times. J is TRBJ2-7 and V is TRBV18; weak D call: TRBD1 (6 bases). With 2 bases removed from V and 6 bases from J, the gap between germline ends came to 17 bases. The CDR3 spans 15 residues. Looked up from germline, CDR1 is KGHSH and CDR2 is LQKENI. The CDR3 DNA reads TGTGCCAGCTCACCAACGGCCAGGGGAATGAGCGAGCAGTACTTC. Amino acid sequence: CASSPTARGMSEQYF.

This clonotype was seen a handful of times. The chain carries TRBV7-8 and TRBJ2-7; possibly TRBD2 for D (6 bases). The V and J ends lost 6 bases and 7 bases respectively, with 13 bases between them. This CDR3 is 12 amino acids long. CDR1 SGHVS and CDR2 FQNEAQ come from the germline V gene. In nucleotides, the CDR3 is TGTGCCAGCAGTTCGGACGGAGGGGAGCAGTACTTC. It encodes CASSSDGGEQYF.

This clonotype was picked up a small number of times. The V and J genes are TRBV7-6 and TRBJ2-7, with D hard to call. The CDR3 sequence is 14 residues long. With 2 bases removed from V and 3 bases from J, the gap between germline ends came to 11 bases. Germline CDR1 reads SGHVS; CDR2 reads FNYEAQ. CDR3 loop: CASSLQVTNYEQYF. CDR3 in DNA: TGTGCCAGCAGCTTACAGGTGACAAACTACGAGCAGTACTTC.

V gene TRBV5-1 combines with J gene TRBJ2-1; possible D gene TRBD2, 6 bases. V was trimmed by 4 bases and J by 5 bases, leaving 16 bases between them. The CDR3 sequence is 15 residues long. In germline, CDR1 is SGHRS, CDR2 YFSETQ. CDR3 residues: CASSISGTPNNEQFF. The CDR3 bases are TGCGCCAGCAGCATCTCCGGGACTCCTAACAATGAGCAGTTCTTC.

This sequence joins TRBV5-5 and TRBJ2-5, with D perhaps being TRBD1 or TRBD2 (5 bases each). The CDR3 is 15 amino acids. Germline V gives CDR1 SGHKS, CDR2 YYEKEE (reference sequence). Trimming took 3 bases from V and 2 from J, leaving 14 bases between them. The CDR3 sequence is CASSWDQGRQETQYF. The CDR3 DNA reads as TGTGCCAGCAGCTGGGACCAGGGCAGGCAAGAGACCCAGTACTTC.

The rearrangement joins TRBV6-2 or TRBV6-3 to TRBJ1-1, with D uncertain. The CDR3 loop spans 13 amino acids. V gave up 3 bases and J gave up 5 bases, with 10 bases separating them. Germline V gene lookup returns CDR1 MNHEY and CDR2 SVGEGT. CDR3 DNA: TGTGCCAGCAGTTATGTTTTCGGGACTGAAGCTTTCTTT. As protein: CASSYVFGTEAFF.

In this sample, this clonotype turned up a few times. The V call is TRBV6-6, the J call TRBJ2-7, with TRBD1 identical over 8 bases. The ends lost 6 bases at V and 1 base at J; junction bases unmatched: 5. The CDR3 spans 14 residues. CDR1 and CDR2 (germline): MNHNY, SVGAGI (reference sequence). The CDR3 loop reads CASSHGTGSYEQYF. The CDR3 nucleotides are TGTGCCAGCAGCCATGGGACAGGTTCCTACGAGCAGTACTTC.

The table lists this clonotype with a few counts. This chain links TRBV20-1 with TRBJ2-7; 7 bases map to TRBD1. V lost 6 bases, J lost 2 bases, and 13 bases stayed unmatched. Germline V gene data show CDR1 as DFQATT and CDR2 as SNEGSKA (reference sequence). The CDR3 has 15 residues. DNA for the CDR3: TGCAGTGCCCCACTATACGACAGGGAGACCTACGAGCAGTACTTC. Its protein is CSAPLYDRETYEQYF.

This clonotype came up a few times. The chain is built from TRBV9 and TRBJ2-2; the D gene is possibly TRBD1 (6 bases). The CDR3 runs 15 residues. CDR1 is SGDLS, CDR2 YYNGEE, per germline. V was shortened by 0 bases and J by 3 bases, with 9 bases between the two germline ends. The CDR3 nucleotides read TGTGCCAGCAGCGTAGAGGGGGACCACACCGGGGAGCTGTTTTTT. Translation gives CASSVEGDHTGELFF.

This clonotype was detected many times. This rearrangement joins TRBV7-9 to TRBJ1-2, with D possibly TRBD1 on 5 matching bases. Trimming pared 6 bases from V and 10 bases from J, leaving 15 bases between. This CDR3 spans 12 amino acids. Germline V gives CDR1 SEHNR, CDR2 FQNEAQ (reference sequence). CDR3 sequence reads: CASSFGTHNYTF. CDR3 bases: TGTGCCAGCAGTTTCGGGACCCATAACTACACCTTC.

The genes are TRBV2 and TRBJ1-2; 7 bases align to TRBD1. CDR1 SNHLY and CDR2 FYNNEI come from the germline V gene. This CDR3 is 13 amino acids long. J was trimmed by 1 base and V by 9 bases; bases with no gene match: 5. The CDR3 is CARGDSVNYGYTF. In DNA, the CDR3 is TGTGCCAGGGGGGACAGCGTTAACTATGGCTACACCTTC.

Only a few counts were recorded for this clonotype. This chain joins TRBV7-9 and TRBJ2-1, with 8 positions matching TRBD1. J lost 6 bases, V lost 6 bases, and 7 bases had no gene match. CDR1 SEHNR and CDR2 FQNEAQ come from the germline V gene (reference sequence). This CDR3 region has 14 residues. DNA for the CDR3: TGTGCCAGCAGTGCCCGACAGGGGTTCAATGAGCAGTTCTTC. Residues: CASSARQGFNEQFF.

The chain combines TRBV7-2 with TRBJ2-2; D gene uncertain. Trimming removed 2 bases from V and 0 bases from J, with 13 bases in between. Germline values: CDR1 SGHTA, CDR2 FQGNSA. This CDR3 spans 17 amino acids. The CDR3 here is CASSLRAYGPNTGELFF. Here the CDR3 DNA reads TGTGCCAGCAGCTTACGCGCGTACGGGCCGAACACCGGGGAGCTGTTTTTT.

V gene TRBV2 combines with J gene TRBJ2-7, with D possibly TRBD2 on 5 matching bases. V was cut by 6 bases and J by 12 bases, with 15 bases left in between. Per germline, CDR1 SNHLY and CDR2 FYNNEI. The CDR3 covers 11 residues. CDR3 in amino acids: CASSVDYLWYV. The DNA of the CDR3 is TGTGCCAGCAGCGTAGACTATCTCTGGTACGTC.

The V call is TRBV7-9, the J call TRBJ2-5; D perhaps matches TRBD1 (6 bases). The CDR3 covers 12 residues. Germline assignment: CDR1 SEHNR and CDR2 FQNEAQ (reference sequence). V was cut by 6 bases and J by 2 bases, with 7 bases left in between. Here the CDR3 DNA reads TGTGCCAGCAGTGACAGGCAAGAGACCCAGTACTTC. Translated, it gives CASSDRQETQYF.

This clonotype was seen only a few times. The chain uses TRBV5-1 and TRBJ1-5, with 7 bases lining up with TRBD1. Germline CDR1 SGHRS, CDR2 YFSETQ. The trim removed 0 bases at V and 0 bases at J, leaving 0 bases unmatched. This CDR3 has 15 residues. This CDR3 is CASSLGDSSNQPQHF. CDR3 bases: TGCGCCAGCAGCTTGGGGGACAGTAGCAATCAGCCCCAGCATTTT.

There are a few counts of this clonotype. The V call is TRBV29-1, the J call TRBJ1-4; D unclear. Germline lookup yields CDR1 SQVTM and CDR2 ANQGSEA. This CDR3 has 14 residues. V was pared by 5 bases and J by 4 bases, with 14 bases between. CDR3 region: CSVLAASGNEKLFF. For the CDR3, the DNA is TGCAGCGTTCTCGCGGCTTCGGGTAATGAAAAACTGTTTTTT.

This chain connects TRBV7-8 to TRBJ1-5; no reliable D call. The ends were cut back, 1 base at V and 0 bases at J, with 13 bases in the middle. CDR1 SGHVS and CDR2 FQNEAQ come from the germline V gene. CDR3 length equals 17 residues. For the CDR3, the DNA is TGTGCCAGCAGCTTAGTAAGCCACACTTATAGCAATCAGCCCCAGCATTTT. Translated: CASSLVSHTYSNQPQHF. The variable domain in full, completed from reference TRBV7-8 and TRBJ1-5, reads GAGVSQSPRYKVAKRGQDVALRCDPISGHVSLFWYQQALGQGPEFLTYFQNEAQLDKSGLPSDRFFAERPEGSVSTLKIQRTQQEDSAVYLCASSLVSHTYSNQPQHFGDGTRLSIL.

This chain connects TRBV6-2 or TRBV6-3 to TRBJ1-1; no firm D call. This CDR3 has 11 amino acids. The V gene's germline CDR1 is MNHEY and CDR2 SVGEGT. V gave up 2 bases and J gave up 6 bases, with 4 bases separating them. Here the CDR3 DNA reads TGTGCCAGCAGTTACATTTCTGAAGCTTTCTTT. It yields the protein CASSYISEAFF.

This clonotype turned up a few times. The chain is built from TRBV12-3 or TRBV12-4 and TRBJ1-2; D is ambiguous. The CDR3 is made up of 15 amino acids. Trimming removed 7 bases from V and 6 bases from J, with 21 bases in between. The CDR3 reads CASTIPGNNGDGYTF. CDR3 coding DNA: TGTGCCAGCACGATACCGGGAAACAACGGGGATGGCTACACCTTC.

This clonotype turned up a few times. The V and J genes are TRBV6-1 and TRBJ1-5; possibly TRBD1 for D (6 bases). Deletions cut 2 bases from V and 6 bases from J, with 14 bases between. CDR3 size: 15 residues. Germline V lookup: CDR1 MNHNS, CDR2 SASEGT. The CDR3 reads CASSEFQGTGQPQHF. CDR3 in DNA: TGTGCCAGCAGTGAATTCCAGGGGACGGGTCAGCCCCAGCATTTT.

This clonotype was observed a handful of times. V is TRBV27 and J is TRBJ2-7; TRBD1 or TRBD2 may be the D gene (5 bases each). CDR1 is MNHEY, CDR2 SMNVEV, per germline (reference sequence). The CDR3 extends over 15 amino acids. V was clipped by 6 bases and J by 3 bases, with 18 bases between them. CDR3 sequence reads: CASRPQAGTFYEQYV. The DNA of the CDR3 is TGTGCCAGCAGACCCCAGGCCGGGACCTTCTACGAGCAGTACGTC.

This clonotype is labeled as medium-sized. The V and J genes are TRBV4-2 and TRBJ2-1; the match to TRBD2 covers 9 bases. CDR1 and CDR2 from the germline V gene are LGHNA and YNFKEQ. Trimming cost V 0 bases and J 3 bases; bases outside gene matches: 0. The CDR3 has 15 residues. The CDR3 DNA reads as TGTGCCAGCAGCCAAGAGCGGGGGGGCTACAATGAGCAGTTCTTC. It specifies CASSQERGGYNEQFF.

This clonotype was seen many times. The chain is built from TRBV9 and TRBJ1-2; D not resolved. This CDR3 spans 15 amino acids. Deletions cut 0 bases from V and 0 bases from J, with 9 bases between. Germline CDR1 reads SGDLS; CDR2 reads YYNGEE. CDR3 in DNA: TGTGCCAGCAGCGTAGCTGAGAGCGCTAACTATGGCTACACCTTC. Translation: CASSVAESANYGYTF.

This clonotype was counted many times. This chain connects TRBV11-2 to TRBJ2-3; D is undetermined. This CDR3 comprises 11 residues. The ends were cut back, 5 bases at V and 6 bases at J, with 6 bases in the middle. Germline V CDR1 and CDR2: SGHAT, FQNNGV. CDR3 nucleotide sequence: TGTGCCAGCAGCCCGGACGATACGCAGTATTTT. Amino acid sequence: CASSPDDTQYF.

The V and J genes are TRBV5-8 and TRBJ1-4, with unresolved D. The germline CDR1 and CDR2 sequences are SGHTS and YDEGEE. Trimming shortened V by 0 bases and J by 2 bases, and 14 bases separated the two germline ends. CDR3 length: 17 amino acids. CDR3 loop: CASSLEGSVSTNEKLFF. CDR3 nucleotide sequence: TGTGCCAGCAGCTTGGAGGGCAGCGTGTCGACTAATGAAAAACTGTTTTTT.

V usage is TRBV5-6 and J usage is TRBJ2-5; tentatively, D is TRBD2 (7 bases). The J call may be mistaken, given a closer DNA end match to TRBJ2-1. The CDR3 loop spans 14 amino acids. Germline CDR1 reads SGHDT; CDR2 reads YYEEEE. CDR3 DNA sequence: TGTGCCAGCAGCGAGGGGGGGGTTTGGGAGACCCAGTTCTTC. Translated: CASSEGGVWETQFF.

The rearrangement uses TRBV6-5 and TRBJ1-2; D unclear. V was cut by 2 bases and J by 7 bases, with 11 bases left in between. CDR1 is MNHEY, CDR2 SVGAGI, per germline. This CDR3 has 13 residues. Here the CDR3 reads CASSYGSGGGYTF. The DNA of the CDR3 is TGTGCCAGCAGTTACGGATCCGGAGGTGGCTACACCTTC.

V usage is TRBV7-6 and J usage is TRBJ2-2; D tentatively fits TRBD1 or TRBD2 (6 bases each). This CDR3 region has 17 residues. V dropped 6 bases and J dropped 5 bases, with 22 bases sitting between them. CDR1 and CDR2 from the germline V gene are SGHVS and FNYEAQ. CDR3 residues: CASSRGQRHIRTGELFF. In DNA form, the CDR3 reads TGTGCCAGCAGTCGGGGGCAAAGACATATTCGAACCGGGGAGCTGTTTTTT.

The J gene is TRBJ2-1, the V gene TRBV27; 9 bases match TRBD1. V lost 5 bases and J lost 8; bases outside the gene matches: 4. In germline, CDR1 is MNHEY, CDR2 SMNVEV (reference sequence). This CDR3 contains 13 residues. CDR3 in DNA: TGTGCCAGCAGTAGACAGGGGGTCCATGAGCAGTTCTTC. This gives the protein CASSRQGVHEQFF.